This TCR beta chain came from a study of human T cells and chemical hapten exposure. Turning to the study itself: Sensitization was performed using 2% DPC on a roughly 2 cm by roughly 2 cm upper inner arm skin site.

TCRdb re-called the RACE reads through MiXCR, storing one row per CDR3 protein. The sample consists of just over 350,000 distinct CDR3 sequences, roughly 6.3% of them appearing once. The CDR3 runs 15 residues. V was clipped by 3 bases and J by 2 bases; unmatched bases: 4. Time point defined: patch test 2, 6 weeks after DPC sensitization. As to treatment: therapeutic diphenylcyclopropenone sensitization with weekly scalp DPC. V and J are TRBV12-3 or TRBV12-4 and TRBJ2-3; 8 nucleotides align to TRBD1. The receptor was derived from a woman aged 18-29 years with alopecia areata. Some clones in this sample may be carry-over from other donors' samples. This sample comprised whole blood, obtained in connection with sensitization to the hapten diphenylcyclopropenone (DPC). The CDR3 spells CASSLGTGNTDTQYF. The CDR3 bases are TGTGCCAGCAGTTTGGGGACAGGCAACACAGATACGCAGTATTTT.